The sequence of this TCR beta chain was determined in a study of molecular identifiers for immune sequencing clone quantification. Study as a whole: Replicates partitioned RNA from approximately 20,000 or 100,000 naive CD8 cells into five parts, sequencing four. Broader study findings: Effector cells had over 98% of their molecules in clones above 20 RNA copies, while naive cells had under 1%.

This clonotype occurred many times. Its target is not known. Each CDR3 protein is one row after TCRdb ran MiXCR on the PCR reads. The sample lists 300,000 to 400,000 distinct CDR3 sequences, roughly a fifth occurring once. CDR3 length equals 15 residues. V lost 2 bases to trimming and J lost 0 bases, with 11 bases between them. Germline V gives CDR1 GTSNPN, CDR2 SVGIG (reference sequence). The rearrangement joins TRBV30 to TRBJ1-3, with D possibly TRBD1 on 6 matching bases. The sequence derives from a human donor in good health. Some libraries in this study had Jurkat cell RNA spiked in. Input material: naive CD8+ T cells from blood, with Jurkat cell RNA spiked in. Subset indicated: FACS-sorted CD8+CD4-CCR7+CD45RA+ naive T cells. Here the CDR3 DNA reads TGTGCCTGGAGTACGGACAGTCGCTCTGGAAACACCATATATTTT. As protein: CAWSTDSRSGNTIYF.